This T cell receptor (beta chain) stems from a study of a mutant IDH1 vaccine in newly diagnosed glioma. Time point defined: week 11, during vaccination. Vaccination comprised doses that each held 300 ug of mutant IDH1 20-mer peptide, plus topical imiquimod. Sequencing was performed with immunoSEQ multiplex PCR; in TCRdb, only in-frame clones are kept and a portion is missing. The sample yields about 66,000 clones, 65% to 85% seen once. The CDR3 loop spans 16 amino acids. The J segment lost 1 base and the V segment lost 9 bases, leaving 14 bases of the junction unmatched. Per the germline V gene, CDR1 is SEHNR and CDR2 is FQNEAQ (reference sequence). Concerning this clone itself: Its antigen remains unidentified.

This chain joins TRBV7-9 and TRBJ1-1; TRBD1 aligns across 7 bases. The sequence was collected from a woman in her fifties or sixties with glioma. Sequenced here: PBMCs, sampled from a glioma patient whose treatment included an IDH1 peptide vaccine. CDR3 residues: CASLLATGARNTEAFF. The CDR3 nucleotides read TGTGCCAGTCTTTTGGCAACAGGGGCCCGGAACACTGAAGCTTTCTTT.